Sequencing of this T cell receptor beta chain was carried out in a study of blood T cell repertoires in COVID-19. Germline lookup yields CDR1 KGHSH and CDR2 LQKENI. The CDR3 is 11 residues long. Trimming stripped 5 bases from V and 7 bases from J, with 8 bases between. Produced via immunoSEQ multiplex PCR; TCRdb's table is partial and in-frame only. Among approximately 220,000 clones listed, about four fifths were seen once. This receptor was taken from a woman aged 45-65 years who had been exposed to COVID-19. V and J are TRBV18 and TRBJ1-1; D remains ambiguous. Input material: PBMCs or T cells enriched from blood (not recorded which). Here the CDR3 reads CASSEYNEAFF. DNA for the CDR3: TGTGCCAGCTCAGAGTATAATGAAGCTTTCTTT.